A selection of T cell receptor beta chains follows, all from one sample in a study of OX40 agonist ivuxolimab in advanced cancers. TCRdb keeps only in-frame clones here, not all; method: immunoSEQ multiplex PCR. The sample holds over 95,000 clones; roughly 80% are singletons and the top ten take over 1.3%. Here the sequenced sample was CD4+ or CD8+ T cells sorted from blood, taken in a trial of the OX40 agonist ivuxolimab. These receptors all stem from an adult with an advanced solid tumor such as melanoma, head and neck, liver or kidney cancer. The CDR3 runs from the conserved cysteine through the conserved F or W. Fields, in order: clone size, V gene, D gene, J gene, CDR3 protein, CDR3 DNA. The D gene is left open where the match is weak. Only some rows state a clone size, as once, few, many or a class for expanded clones.

>.|TRBV2|.|TRBJ1-4
CASRGGGVTNEKLFF
TGTGCCAGCCGAGGAGGGGGGGTAACTAATGAAAAACTGTTTTTT
>.|TRBV6-1|.|TRBJ1-1
CASSRTAIGSEAFF
TGTGCCAGCAGTCGGACCGCTATCGGCTCTGAAGCTTTCTTT
>.|TRBV11-2|.|TRBJ1-2
CASSLGRANDYGYTF
TGTGCCAGCAGCCTAGGACGGGCGAATGACTATGGCTACACCTTC
>.|TRBV5-1|.|TRBJ1-5
CASSPGGDGQPQHF
TGCGCCAGCAGTCCCGGGGGTGACGGTCAGCCCCAGCATTTT
>few|TRBV14|.|TRBJ2-7
CASSQVTLGEFYEQYF
TGTGCCAGCAGCCAAGTCACGTTAGGGGAGTTCTACGAGCAGTACTTC
>.|TRBV19|.|TRBJ2-7
CASSLTSRSYEQYF
TGTGCCAGTAGTCTGACCTCGCGCTCCTACGAGCAGTACTTC
>.|TRBV27|.|TRBJ2-1
CASSHSAGSSYNEQFF
TGTGCCAGCAGCCATAGTGCGGGAAGCTCCTACAATGAGCAGTTCTTC
>.|TRBV2|.|TRBJ2-4
CASRILVTGGNIQYF
TGTGCCAGCAGGATACTAGTTACGGGGGGCAACATTCAGTACTTC
>.|TRBV4-3|.|TRBJ2-1
CASSQDTQVVRGDEQFF
TGCGCCAGCAGCCAAGACACCCAGGTAGTAAGAGGGGATGAGCAGTTCTTC
>.|TRBV6-6|.|TRBJ2-7
CASNGAAYEQYF
TGTGCCAGCAACGGGGCAGCTTACGAGCAGTACTTC
>.|TRBV6-1|.|TRBJ2-3
CASSEPRRGRGGRTDTQYF
TGTGCCAGCAGTGAACCAAGGAGAGGACGGGGCGGGCGCACAGATACGCAGTATTTT
>.|TRBV7-3|.|TRBJ1-3
CASSSSPRNTIYF
TGTGCCAGCAGCTCCTCACCCCGAAACACCATATATTTT
>few|TRBV6-5|.|TRBJ1-4
CASGTQRREKLFF
TGTGCCAGCGGGACCCAACGGCGCGAAAAACTGTTTTTT
>.|TRBV6-1|.|TRBJ1-5
CASSRGLWQPQHF
TGTGCCAGCAGTCGGGGACTTTGGCAGCCCCAGCATTTT
>.|TRBV7-2|TRBD1|TRBJ1-4
CASSLDRGRNEKLFF
TGTGCCAGCAGCTTAGACAGGGGGAGAAATGAAAAACTGTTTTTT
>.|TRBV23-1|.|TRBJ1-6
CASSQEGLWASSYNSPLHF
TGCGCCAGCAGTCAAGAAGGTCTCTGGGCGAGCTCCTATAATTCACCCCTCCACTTT
>.|TRBV6-6|TRBD1|TRBJ2-2
CASRGQGRTGELFF
TGTGCCAGTCGGGGACAGGGGCGGACCGGGGAGCTGTTTTTT
>.|TRBV27|.|TRBJ1-1
CASSLLRGRAGGEAFF
TGTGCCAGCAGTTTATTGAGGGGCCGCGCGGGGGGTGAAGCTTTCTTT
>.|TRBV9|TRBD1|TRBJ1-2
CASSARDRLYGYTF
TGTGCCAGCAGCGCCCGGGACAGGTTGTACGGCTACACCTTC
>.|TRBV7-2|TRBD1|TRBJ1-2
CASSPRGVQGAGGYTF
TGTGCCAGCAGCCCGAGGGGTGTACAGGGGGCTGGTGGCTACACCTTC